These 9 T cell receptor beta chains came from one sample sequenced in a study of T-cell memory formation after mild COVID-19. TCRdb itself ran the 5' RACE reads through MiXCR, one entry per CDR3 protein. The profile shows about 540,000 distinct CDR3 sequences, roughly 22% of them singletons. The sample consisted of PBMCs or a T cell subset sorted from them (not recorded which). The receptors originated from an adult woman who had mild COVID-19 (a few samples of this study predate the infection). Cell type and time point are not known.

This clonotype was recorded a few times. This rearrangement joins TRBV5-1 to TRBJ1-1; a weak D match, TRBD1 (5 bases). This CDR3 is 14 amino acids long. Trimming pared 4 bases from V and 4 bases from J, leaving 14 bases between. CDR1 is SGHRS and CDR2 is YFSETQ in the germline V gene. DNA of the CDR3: TGCGCCAGCAGCCCAACCTCAGGGAGCACTGAAGCTTTCTTT. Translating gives CASSPTSGSTEAFF. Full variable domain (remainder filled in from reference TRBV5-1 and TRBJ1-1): KAGVTQTPRYLIKTRGQQVTLSCSPISGHRSVSWYQQTPGQGLQFLFEYFSETQRNKGNFPGRFSGRQFSNSRSEMNVSTLELGDSALYLCASSPTSGSTEAFFGQGTRLTVV.

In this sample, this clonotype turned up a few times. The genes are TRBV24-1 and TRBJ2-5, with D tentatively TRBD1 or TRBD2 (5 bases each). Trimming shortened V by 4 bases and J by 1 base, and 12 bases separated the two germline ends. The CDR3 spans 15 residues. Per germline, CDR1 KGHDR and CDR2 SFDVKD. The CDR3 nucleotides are TGTGCCACCAGTGACTCCCGGGACGGCCAAGAGACCCAGTACTTC. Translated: CATSDSRDGQETQYF.

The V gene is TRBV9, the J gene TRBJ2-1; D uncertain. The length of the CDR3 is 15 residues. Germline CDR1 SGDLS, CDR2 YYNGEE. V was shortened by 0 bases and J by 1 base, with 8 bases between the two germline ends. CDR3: CASSVGDGSYNEQFF. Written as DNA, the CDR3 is TGTGCCAGCAGCGTAGGAGACGGTTCCTACAATGAGCAGTTCTTC.

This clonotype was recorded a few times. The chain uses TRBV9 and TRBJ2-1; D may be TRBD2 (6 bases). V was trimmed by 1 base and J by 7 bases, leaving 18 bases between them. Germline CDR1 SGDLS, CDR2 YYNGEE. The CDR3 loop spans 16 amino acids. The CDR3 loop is CASSVRGGQGKNEQFF. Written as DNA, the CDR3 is TGTGCCAGCAGCGTAAGAGGAGGGCAGGGTAAGAATGAGCAGTTCTTC.

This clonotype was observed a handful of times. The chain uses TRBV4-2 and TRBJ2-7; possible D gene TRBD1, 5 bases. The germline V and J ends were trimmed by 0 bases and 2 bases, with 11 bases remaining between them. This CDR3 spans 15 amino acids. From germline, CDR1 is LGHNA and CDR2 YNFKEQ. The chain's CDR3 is CASSQDRDRAYEQYF. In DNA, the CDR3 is TGTGCCAGCAGCCAAGATCGTGACAGAGCCTACGAGCAGTACTTC.

CDR3 DNA: TGTGCCAGAATGGCGGGGGGCCTTGGGAATACGCAGTATTTT. This translates into CARMAGGLGNTQYF. The chain combines TRBV6-9 with TRBJ2-3; 8 bases align to TRBD2. Germline CDR1 and CDR2: MNHGY and SVAAGI. Trimming removed 9 bases from V and 7 bases from J; junction bases left unmatched: 12. The CDR3 covers 14 residues.

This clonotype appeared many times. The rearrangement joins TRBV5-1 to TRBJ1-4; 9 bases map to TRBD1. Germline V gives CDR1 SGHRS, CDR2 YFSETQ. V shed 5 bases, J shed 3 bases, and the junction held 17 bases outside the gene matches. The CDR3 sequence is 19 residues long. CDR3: CASSLIPRGTGGSNEKLFF. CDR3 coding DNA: TGCGCCAGCAGTTTGATACCCCGGGGCACAGGGGGCTCTAATGAAAAACTGTTTTTT.

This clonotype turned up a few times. The CDR3 loop reads CATSGPSGRYEQYF. DNA of the CDR3: TGTGCCACCAGTGGACCTAGCGGTAGATACGAGCAGTACTTC. This sequence joins TRBV24-1 and TRBJ2-7; 7 bases align to TRBD2. With V trimmed by 5 bases and J by 4 bases, 7 bases remained unmatched. Germline values: CDR1 KGHDR, CDR2 SFDVKD. This CDR3 spans 14 amino acids.

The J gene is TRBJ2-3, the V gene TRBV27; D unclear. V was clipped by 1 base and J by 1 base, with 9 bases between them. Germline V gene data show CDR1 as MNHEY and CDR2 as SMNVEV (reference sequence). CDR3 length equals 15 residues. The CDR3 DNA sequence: TGTGCCAGCAGTTTATTGGTAGCAGGCACAGATACGCAGTATTTT. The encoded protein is CASSLLVAGTDTQYF.